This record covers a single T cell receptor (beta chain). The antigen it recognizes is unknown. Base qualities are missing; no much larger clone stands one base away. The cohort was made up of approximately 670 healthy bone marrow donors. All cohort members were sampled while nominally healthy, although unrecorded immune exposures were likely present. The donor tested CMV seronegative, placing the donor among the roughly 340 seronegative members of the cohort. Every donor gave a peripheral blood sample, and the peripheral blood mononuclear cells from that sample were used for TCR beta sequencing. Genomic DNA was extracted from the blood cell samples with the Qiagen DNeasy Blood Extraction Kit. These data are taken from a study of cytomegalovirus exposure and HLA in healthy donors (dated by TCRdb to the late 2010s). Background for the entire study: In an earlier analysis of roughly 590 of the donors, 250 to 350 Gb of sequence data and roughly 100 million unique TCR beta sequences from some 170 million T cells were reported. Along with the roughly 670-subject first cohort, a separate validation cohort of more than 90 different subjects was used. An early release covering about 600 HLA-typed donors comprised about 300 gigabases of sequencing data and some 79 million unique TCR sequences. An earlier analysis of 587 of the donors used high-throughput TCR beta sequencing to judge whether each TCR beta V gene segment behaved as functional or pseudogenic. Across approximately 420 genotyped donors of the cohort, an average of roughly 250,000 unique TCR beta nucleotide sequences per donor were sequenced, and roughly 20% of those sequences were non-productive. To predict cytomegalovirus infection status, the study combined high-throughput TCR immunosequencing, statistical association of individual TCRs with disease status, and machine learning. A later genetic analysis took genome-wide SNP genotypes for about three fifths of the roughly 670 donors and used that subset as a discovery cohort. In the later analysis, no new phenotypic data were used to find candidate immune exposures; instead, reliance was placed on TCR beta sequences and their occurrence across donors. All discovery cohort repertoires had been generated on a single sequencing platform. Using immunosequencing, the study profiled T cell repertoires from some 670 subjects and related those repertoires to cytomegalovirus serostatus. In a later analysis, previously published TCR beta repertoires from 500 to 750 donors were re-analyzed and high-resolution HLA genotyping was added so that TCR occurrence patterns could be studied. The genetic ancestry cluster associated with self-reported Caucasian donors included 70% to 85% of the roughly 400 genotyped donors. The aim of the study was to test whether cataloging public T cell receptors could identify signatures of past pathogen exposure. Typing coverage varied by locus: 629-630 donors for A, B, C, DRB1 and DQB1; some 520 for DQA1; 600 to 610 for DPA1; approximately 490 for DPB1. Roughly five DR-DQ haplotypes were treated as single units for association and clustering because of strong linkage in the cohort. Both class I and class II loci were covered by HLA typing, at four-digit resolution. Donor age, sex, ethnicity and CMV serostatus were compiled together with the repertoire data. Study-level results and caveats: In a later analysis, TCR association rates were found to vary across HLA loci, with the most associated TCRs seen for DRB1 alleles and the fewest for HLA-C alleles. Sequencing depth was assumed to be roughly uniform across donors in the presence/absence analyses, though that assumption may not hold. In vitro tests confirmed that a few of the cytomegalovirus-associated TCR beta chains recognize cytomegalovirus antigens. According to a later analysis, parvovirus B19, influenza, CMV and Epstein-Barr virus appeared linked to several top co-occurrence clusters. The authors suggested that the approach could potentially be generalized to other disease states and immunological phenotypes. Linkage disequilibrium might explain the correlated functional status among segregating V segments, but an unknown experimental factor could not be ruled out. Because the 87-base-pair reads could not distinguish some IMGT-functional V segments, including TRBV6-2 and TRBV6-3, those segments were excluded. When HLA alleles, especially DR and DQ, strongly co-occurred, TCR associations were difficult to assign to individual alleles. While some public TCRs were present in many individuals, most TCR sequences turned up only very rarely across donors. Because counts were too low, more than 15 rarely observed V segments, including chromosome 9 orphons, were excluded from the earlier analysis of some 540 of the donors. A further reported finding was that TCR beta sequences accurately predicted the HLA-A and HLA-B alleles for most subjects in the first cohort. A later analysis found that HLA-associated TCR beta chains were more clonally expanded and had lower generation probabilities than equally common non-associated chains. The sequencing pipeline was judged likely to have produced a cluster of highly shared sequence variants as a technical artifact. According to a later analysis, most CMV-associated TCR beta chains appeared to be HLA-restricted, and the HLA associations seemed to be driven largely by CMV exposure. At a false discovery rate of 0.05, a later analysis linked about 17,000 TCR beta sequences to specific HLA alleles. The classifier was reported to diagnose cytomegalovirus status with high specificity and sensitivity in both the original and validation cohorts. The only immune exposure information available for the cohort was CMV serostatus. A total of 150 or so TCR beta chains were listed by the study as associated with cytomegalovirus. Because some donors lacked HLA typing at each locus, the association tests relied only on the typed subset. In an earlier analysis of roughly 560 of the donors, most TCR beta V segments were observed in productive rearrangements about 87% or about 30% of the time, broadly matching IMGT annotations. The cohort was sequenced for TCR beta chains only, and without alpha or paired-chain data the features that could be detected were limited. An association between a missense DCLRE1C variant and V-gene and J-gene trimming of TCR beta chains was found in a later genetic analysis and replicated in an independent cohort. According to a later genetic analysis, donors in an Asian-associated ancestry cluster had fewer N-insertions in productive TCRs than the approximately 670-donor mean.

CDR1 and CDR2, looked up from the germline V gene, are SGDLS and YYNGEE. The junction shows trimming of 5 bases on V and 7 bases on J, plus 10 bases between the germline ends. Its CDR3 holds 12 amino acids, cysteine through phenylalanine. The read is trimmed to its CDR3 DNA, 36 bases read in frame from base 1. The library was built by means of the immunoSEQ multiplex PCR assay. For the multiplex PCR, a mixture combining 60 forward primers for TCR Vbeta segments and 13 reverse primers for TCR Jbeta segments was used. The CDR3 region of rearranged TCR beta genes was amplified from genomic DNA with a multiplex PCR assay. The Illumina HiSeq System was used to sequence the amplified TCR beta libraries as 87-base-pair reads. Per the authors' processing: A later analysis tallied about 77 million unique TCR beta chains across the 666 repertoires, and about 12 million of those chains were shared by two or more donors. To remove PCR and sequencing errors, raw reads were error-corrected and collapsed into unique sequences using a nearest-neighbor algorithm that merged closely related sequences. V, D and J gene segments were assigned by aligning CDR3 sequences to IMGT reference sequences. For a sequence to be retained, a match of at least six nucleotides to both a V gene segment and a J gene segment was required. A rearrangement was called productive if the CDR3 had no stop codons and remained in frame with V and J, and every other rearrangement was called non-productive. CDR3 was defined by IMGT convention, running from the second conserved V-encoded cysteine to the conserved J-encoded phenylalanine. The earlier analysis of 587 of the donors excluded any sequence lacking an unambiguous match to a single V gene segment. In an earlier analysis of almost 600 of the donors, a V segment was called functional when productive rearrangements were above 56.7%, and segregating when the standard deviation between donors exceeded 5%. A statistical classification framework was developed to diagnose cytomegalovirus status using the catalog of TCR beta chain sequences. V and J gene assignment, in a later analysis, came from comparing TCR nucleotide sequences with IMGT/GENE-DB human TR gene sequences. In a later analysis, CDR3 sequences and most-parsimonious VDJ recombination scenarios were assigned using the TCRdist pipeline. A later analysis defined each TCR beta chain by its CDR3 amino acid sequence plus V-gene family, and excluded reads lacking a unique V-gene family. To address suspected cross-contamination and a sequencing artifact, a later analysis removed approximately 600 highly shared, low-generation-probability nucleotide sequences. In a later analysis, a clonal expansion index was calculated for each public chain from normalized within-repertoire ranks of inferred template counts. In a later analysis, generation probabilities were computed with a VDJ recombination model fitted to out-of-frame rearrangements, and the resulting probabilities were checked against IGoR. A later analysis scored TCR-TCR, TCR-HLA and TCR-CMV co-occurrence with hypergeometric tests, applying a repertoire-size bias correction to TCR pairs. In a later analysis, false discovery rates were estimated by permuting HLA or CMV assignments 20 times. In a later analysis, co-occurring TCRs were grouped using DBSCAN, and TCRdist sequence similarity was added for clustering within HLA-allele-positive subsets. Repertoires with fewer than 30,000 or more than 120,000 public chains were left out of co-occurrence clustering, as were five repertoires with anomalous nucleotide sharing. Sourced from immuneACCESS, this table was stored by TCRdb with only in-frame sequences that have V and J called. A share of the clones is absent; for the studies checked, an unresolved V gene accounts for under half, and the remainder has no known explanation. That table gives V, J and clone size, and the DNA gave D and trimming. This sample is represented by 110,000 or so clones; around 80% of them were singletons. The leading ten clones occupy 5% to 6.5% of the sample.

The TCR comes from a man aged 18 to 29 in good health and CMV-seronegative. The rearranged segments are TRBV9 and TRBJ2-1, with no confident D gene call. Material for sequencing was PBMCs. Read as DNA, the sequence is TGTGCCAGCAGTCCGGTCGGGAATGAGCAGTTCTTC. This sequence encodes CASSPVGNEQFF.